This TCR beta chain was identified during a study of cytotoxic CD8 clonotypes in ibrutinib-treated CLL. V was trimmed by 8 bases and J by 5 bases, leaving 12 bases between them. Germline lookup yields CDR1 MNHNS and CDR2 SASEGT. There are 12 residues in the CDR3. Study results and caveats: At ibrutinib response, clonality increased, and at progression it declined back toward baseline. The clonality rise at ibrutinib response reflected private clonotype expansion. Sustained-remission and progressing patients' sampling times differed.

Some clones are missing from TCRdb's copy, which holds only in-frame ones; the method was immunoSEQ multiplex PCR. This table has 140,000 to 150,000 clones, more than 75% appearing once. A remark on this clone: Its cognate antigen is unknown.

With cryopreserved PBMCs as the source, roughly 1.8 micrograms of genomic DNA went to TCR beta libraries. Sample: PBMCs, taken after 24 months of ibrutinib treatment. The chain couples TRBV6-1 to TRBJ2-5; no reliable D call. The receptor was isolated from a human donor with chronic lymphocytic leukemia. CDR3 protein: CASLDLLETQYF. The DNA of the CDR3 is TGTGCCAGCCTTGACTTACTGGAGACCCAGTACTTC.